This T cell receptor (beta chain) was profiled in a study of blood T cell repertoires in COVID-19. About the research overall: There were acute and convalescent COVID-19 samples, and they came from the United States, Italy and Spain. PBMCs, B-cell-depleted T cells, or T cells were the source of the cDNA or gDNA that made up the material.

As regards this clone: Other DNA sequences in this sample translate to the same CDR3.

CDR3 length: 13 residues. Germline assignment: CDR1 MNHEY and CDR2 SMNVEV (reference sequence). V lost 6 bases, J lost 4 bases, and 5 bases stayed unmatched. Per the study methods: Reference gene primer amplification in the assay estimated nucleated cell counts. Libraries were prepared by immunoSEQ multiplex PCR; TCRdb keeps only in-frame clonotypes and omits some of them. The DNA was the basis for D and trimming; V, J and clone size are from that table. Of 300,000 to 400,000 clones in the sample, approximately 87% were seen once. Enrolled during active infection, Seattle patients were then followed longitudinally.

The rearrangement uses TRBV27 and TRBJ2-5; 7 bases map to TRBD1. The origin of this receptor is a woman between 50 and 59 years old with COVID-19, enrolled during active disease. Sequencing was performed on peripheral blood. CDR3 bases: TGTGCCAGCAGCCTACAGGGGAGAGAGACCCAGTACTTC. This encodes CASSLQGRETQYF.